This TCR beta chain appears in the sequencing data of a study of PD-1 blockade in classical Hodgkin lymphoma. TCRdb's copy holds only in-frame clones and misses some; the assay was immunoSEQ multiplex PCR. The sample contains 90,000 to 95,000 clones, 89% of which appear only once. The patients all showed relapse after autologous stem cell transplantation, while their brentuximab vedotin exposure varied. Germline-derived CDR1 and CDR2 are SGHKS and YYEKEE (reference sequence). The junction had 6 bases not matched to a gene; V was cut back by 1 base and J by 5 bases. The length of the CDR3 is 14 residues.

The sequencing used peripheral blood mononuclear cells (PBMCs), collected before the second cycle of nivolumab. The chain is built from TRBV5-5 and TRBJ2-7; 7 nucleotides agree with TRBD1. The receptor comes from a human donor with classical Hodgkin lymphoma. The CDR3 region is CASSLIAGGHEQYF. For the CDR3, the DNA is TGTGCCAGCAGCTTGATCGCAGGGGGACACGAGCAGTACTTC.